Shown below are 18 T cell receptor beta chains from a single sample sequenced in a study of glioma-infiltrating T cells. Using RNA template, CDR3s of TCR alpha and beta were amplified with iRepertoire arm-PCR. TCRdb redid the calling of the multiplex PCR reads with MiXCR, one entry per CDR3 protein. This sample has 150,000 to 200,000 distinct CDR3 sequences, with around 45% found just once. The sequenced sample consisted of glioma tissue, nonneoplastic brain tissue, or PBMCs (not recorded which). These receptors were collected from a human donor with low-grade glioma or glioblastoma, undergoing nonglioma brain surgery, or in good health (not recorded which).

The chain carries TRBV11-1 and TRBJ2-5, with D hard to call. Trimming shortened V by 1 base and J by 2 bases, and 8 bases separated the two germline ends. The germline V gene encodes CDR1 SGHAT and CDR2 FQDESV (reference sequence). The CDR3 loop spans 14 amino acids. CDR3 coding DNA: TGTGCCAGCAGCTTAGATTTCAGACAAGAGACCCAGTACTTC. This translates into CASSLDFRQETQYF.

This clonotype was found many times. The chain employs TRBV15 and TRBJ2-7; the match to TRBD2 covers 10 bases. With V trimmed by 2 bases and J by 5 bases, 9 bases remained unmatched. Germline V lookup: CDR1 LNHNV, CDR2 YYDKDF (reference sequence). This CDR3 region has 16 residues. In nucleotides, the CDR3 is TGTGCCACCAGCAGATTTCCTAGCGGGAGCGGAAACGAGCAGTACTTC. Encoded protein: CATSRFPSGSGNEQYF. Full variable domain (outside the CDR3, taken from reference TRBV15 and TRBJ2-7): DAMVIQNPRYQVTQFGKPVTLSCSQTLNHNVMYWYQQKSSQAPKLLFHYYDKDFNNEADTPDNFQSRRPNTSFCFLDIRSPGLGDTAMYLCATSRFPSGSGNEQYFGPGTRLTVT.

The chain couples TRBV11-1 to TRBJ2-1, with 7 nucleotides matching TRBD2. The junction had 6 bases not matched to a gene; V was cut back by 0 bases and J by 7 bases. Looked up from germline, CDR1 is SGHAT and CDR2 is FQDESV (reference sequence). This CDR3 has 15 residues. The CDR3, as DNA: TGTGCCAGCAGCTTAGCGGGAGGGCCCAGGAATGAGCAGTTCTTC. It yields the protein CASSLAGGPRNEQFF. The complete variable domain, with remaining parts taken from reference TRBV11-1 and TRBJ2-1, reads EAEVAQSPRYKITEKSQAVAFWCDPISGHATLYWYRQILGQGPELLVQFQDESVVDDSQLPKDRFSAERLKGVDSTLKIQPAELGDSAMYLCASSLAGGPRNEQFFGPGTRLTVL.

This clonotype was seen only a few times. This chain joins TRBV19 and TRBJ2-1; the match to TRBD2 covers 7 bases. Looked up from germline, CDR1 is LNHDA and CDR2 is SQIVND (reference sequence). CDR3 length: 13 residues. The V and J ends lost 1 base and 8 bases, in that order; junction bases with no gene match: 2. The CDR3 region has the DNA TGTGCCAGTAGTATAGCTAGCGGCCATGAGCAGTTCTTC. Its translation is CASSIASGHEQFF.

This clonotype was recorded once. A much larger clone differs from this one at a single base, so this may be a read error. V and J are TRBV28 and TRBJ1-4, with a possible D match to TRBD1 (6 bases). V lost 10 bases, J lost 3 bases, and 15 bases lay in between. Germline CDR1 reads MDHEN; CDR2 reads SYDVKM. The CDR3 length is 14 residues. CDR3 sequence: CAISKGGPNEKLFF. The CDR3 bases are TGTGCCATCTCCAAGGGGGGTCCTAATGAAAAACTGTTTTTT.

Turning to this clonotype: One base away lies a much larger clone, so this may be a sequencing read error. The gene calls are TRBV6-1 and TRBJ1-4; D not certain. The CDR3 loop spans 13 amino acids. Germline values: CDR1 MNHNS, CDR2 SASEGT. CDR3 nucleotides: TGTGACAGCAGTCTGACTGGTGAGGGAAAACTGTTTTTT. Translated, it gives CDSSLTGEGKLFF.

This clonotype was detected many times. The V and J genes are TRBV28 and TRBJ1-4; D is ambiguous. The CDR3 totals 13 residues. V gave up 2 bases and J gave up 6 bases, with 7 bases separating them. Per the germline V gene, CDR1 is MDHEN and CDR2 is SYDVKM. In DNA form, the CDR3 reads TGTGCCAGCAGTTTAGAAGTCGATGAAAAACTGTTTTTT. The encoded protein is CASSLEVDEKLFF.

The table lists this clonotype with many counts. This chain connects TRBV6-4 to TRBJ2-1, with D perhaps matching TRBD1 (5 bases). Germline values: CDR1 MRHNA, CDR2 SNTAGT. The V end was cut by 3 bases, the J end by 3 bases, with 9 bases between. This CDR3 contains 14 residues. The CDR3 sequence: CASSEATGYNEQFF. CDR3 coding DNA: TGTGCCAGCAGTGAGGCTACAGGCTACAATGAGCAGTTCTTC.

To note about this clonotype: A read error is possible here, since a much larger clone lies one base away. CDR3 sequence: CSARDTKQVEGSPLHF. Written as DNA, the CDR3 is TGCAGTGCTAGAGACACCAAACAGGTTGAAGGTTCACCCCTCCACTTT. The rearrangement joins TRBV20-1 to TRBJ1-6; maybe TRBD1 (5 bases). The germline V gene encodes CDR1 DFQATT and CDR2 SNEGSKA (reference sequence). The CDR3 is made up of 16 amino acids. V was pared by 0 bases and J by 9 bases, with 18 bases between.

Comments on this clonotype: Given a much more abundant clone one base away, this may be a read error. The chain couples TRBV6-1 to TRBJ2-6; D unclear. Per germline, CDR1 MNHNS and CDR2 SASEGT. Trimming stripped 5 bases from V and 0 bases from J, with 11 bases between. The CDR3 contains 16 residues. The DNA of the CDR3 is TGTGCCAGCAGTATGGGCAGCCGCTCTGGGGCCAACGTCCTGACTTTC. Its protein product is CASSMGSRSGANVLTF.

Turning to this clonotype: Just one base apart from a much larger clone, this may be a read error. V is TRBV10-3 and J is TRBJ2-2, with 7 bases matching TRBD2. This CDR3 has 14 residues. In germline, CDR1 is ENHRY, CDR2 SYGVKD. The DNA for the CDR3 is TGTGCCAGCTCTTCGCGGGGGAGCACCGGGGAGCTGCTTTTT. Protein: CASSSRGSTGELLF.

This clonotype was counted many times. The chain links TRBV29-1 to TRBJ1-2, with 10 bases lining up with TRBD1. This CDR3 has 14 residues. CDR1 is SQVTM, CDR2 ANQGSEA, per germline. The junction had 4 bases not matched to a gene; V was cut back by 3 bases and J by 3 bases. CDR3 bases: TGCAGCGTTGACTCCGGGACAGGGGACTATGGCTACACCTTC. Translated: CSVDSGTGDYGYTF.

This clonotype appeared many times. The V gene is TRBV28, the J gene TRBJ1-1; TRBD1 aligns across 8 bases. CDR1 and CDR2 (germline): MDHEN, SYDVKM. V lost 2 bases to trimming and J lost 9 bases; unmatched junction nucleotides: 2. This CDR3 has 12 residues. CDR3 nucleotide sequence: TGTGCCAGCAGTTTAAGGACAGGGAAAGCTTTCTTT. Amino acid sequence: CASSLRTGKAFF.

There are many counts of this clonotype. The rearrangement links TRBV15 to TRBJ1-5, with unresolved D. The germline gives CDR1 LNHNV, CDR2 YYDKDF (reference sequence). The CDR3 runs to 16 residues. Deletions cut 0 bases from V and 6 bases from J, with 15 bases between. The CDR3 is CATSRDTGKSGQPQHF. The CDR3, as DNA: TGTGCCACCAGCAGAGATACTGGAAAGTCAGGTCAGCCCCAGCATTTT.

This clonotype was seen only once. This likely comes from a read error, as the CDR3 has no conserved phenylalanine or tryptophan at its end. The rearrangement links TRBV12-5 to TRBJ2-3; a possible D gene is TRBD2 (6 bases). The CDR3 is 16 residues long. Germline assignment: CDR1 LGHNT and CDR2 FRNRAP. Trimming stripped 5 bases from V and 2 bases from J, with 17 bases between. The CDR3 sequence is CASGLGDFSFTDTQYS. The CDR3 nucleotides are TGTGCTAGTGGTCTCGGGGACTTCAGCTTCACAGATACGCAGTATTCT.

The chain joins TRBV28 to TRBJ1-1; D uncertain. From germline, CDR1 is MDHEN and CDR2 SYDVKM. The ends were cut back, 5 bases at V and 14 bases at J, with 15 bases in the middle. The CDR3 spans 11 residues. The CDR3 DNA follows: TGTGCCAGCAGTGAGAACACTGAAGACTTCTTT. It specifies CASSENTEDFF.

Of note for this clonotype: One junction end disagrees with the germline gene, perhaps due to a read error. V usage is TRBV28 and J usage is TRBJ2-1; a weak D match, TRBD2 (5 bases). Germline CDR1 and CDR2: MDHEN and SYDVKM. The CDR3 extends over 12 amino acids. In nucleotides, the CDR3 is TGTGCCAGCAGTGAACGGGGTCTAGAGCAGCTATTC. Translated: CASSERGLEQLF. Full variable domain (remainder filled in from reference TRBV28 and TRBJ2-1): DVKVTQSSRYLVKRTGEKVFLECVQDMDHENMFWYRQDPGLGLRLIYFSYDVKMKEKGDIPEGYSVSREKKERFSLILESASTNQTSMYLCASSERGLEQLFGPGTRLTVL.

Regarding this clonotype: A read error may explain this, as a much larger clone is one base away. The chain recombines TRBV28 with TRBJ2-4; D might be TRBD2 (5 bases). V dropped 5 bases and J dropped 10 bases, with 15 bases sitting between them. Germline loops: CDR1 MDHEN, CDR2 SYDVKM. CDR3 size: 13 residues. Here the CDR3 reads CASSIRGSGIQYF. The CDR3 DNA reads TGTGCCAGCAGTATACGGGGTTCGGGGATTCAGTACTTC.